The present T cell receptor beta chain was sequenced within a study of patients with pleural tuberculosis. Each CDR3 protein gets one entry after TCRdb re-called the reads with MiXCR. The sample carries roughly 27,000 distinct CDR3 sequences, 15% to 20% recorded once. The sample holds many counts of this clonotype. The CDR3 sequence is 11 residues long. Trimming took 7 bases from V and 9 from J, leaving 13 bases between them. Germline V gives CDR1 SQVTM, CDR2 ANQGSEA. This sequence joins TRBV29-1 and TRBJ2-1; D is possibly TRBD1 (5 bases). The sequence was obtained from a human donor with pleural tuberculosis. Sequenced: peripheral blood. DNA of the CDR3: TGCAGCGCCATTTCCCAGGGTGAGCAGTTCTTC. Protein sequence: CSAISQGEQFF.